What follows are 17 T cell receptor beta chains derived from one specimen sequenced in a study of T cell repertoires in cytomegalovirus infection (dated by TCRdb to between 2017 and 2020). The sample's treatment or condition label, in plain terms: in vitro stimulation with specific CMV peptide epitopes to enrich CMV-specific T cells. These receptors' targets are unknown. For sequencing, an Illumina HiSeq 1500 was employed. Through fastp at Q25 and MiXCR, TCRdb rebuilt clones from the public reads, retaining in-frame beta chains. Every entry covers one CDR3 protein and lists the most common genes and DNA from its rows. The sample table holds roughly 800,000 distinct CDR3 sequences, of which 25% to 30% were seen once. The biggest ten clones account for around 12% of the sample. Sequenced here: cultured CD8+ T cells from PBMCs, sampled from culture after CMV antigen stimulation. The source is a human donor in good health (CMV status not recorded). Some clones in this sample may be carry-over from other donors' samples.

Only a few counts were recorded for this clonotype. The chain employs TRBV7-9 and TRBJ2-2, with 9 positions matching TRBD1. There are 19 residues in the CDR3. From germline, CDR1 is SEHNR and CDR2 FQNEAQ (reference sequence). Trimming took 4 bases from V and 5 from J; bases not matched to a gene: 17. The CDR3 here is CASSYAVDRGRSRTGELFF. In DNA form, the CDR3 reads TGTGCCAGCAGCTACGCCGTGGACAGGGGTCGTTCACGGACCGGGGAGCTGTTTTTT.

J is TRBJ2-1 and V is TRBV6-5, with D maybe TRBD2 (5 bases). Trimming removed 0 bases at V and 9 bases at J, with 18 bases between. The CDR3 consists of 16 residues. In germline, CDR1 is MNHEY, CDR2 SVGAGI. The CDR3 DNA reads TGTGCCAGCAGTTACTCGAAGAGGGCCGCCGCCGGTGAGCAGTTCTTC. As protein: CASSYSKRAAAGEQFF.

This sequence joins TRBV6-4 and TRBJ2-1; TRBD2 is a possible D gene (6 bases). This CDR3 has 15 amino acids. Germline CDR1 and CDR2: MRHNA and SNTAGT. The ends were cut back, 4 bases at V and 8 bases at J, with 18 bases in the middle. CDR3 sequence (DNA): TGTGCCAGCAGTGCATTCCGTGGGGGGATCGATGAGCAGTTCTTC. Amino acid sequence: CASSAFRGGIDEQFF.

Remarks on this clonotype: One end of the junction does not line up with germline, which may come from a read error. This chain joins TRBV27 and TRBJ1-1; 8 bases match TRBD1. The CDR3 spans 17 residues. Germline CDR1 MNHEY, CDR2 SMNVEV (reference sequence). CDR3 residues: CVSSSPQTDTGGPGAFF. The CDR3, as DNA: TGTGTCAGCAGTTCACCCCAAACAGATACAGGGGGGCCCGGAGCTTTCTTT.

This chain uses TRBV4-2 with TRBJ1-5; tentatively, D is TRBD1 (5 bases). From germline, CDR1 is LGHNA and CDR2 YNFKEQ. V lost 0 bases and J 9 bases, leaving 15 bases between the germline ends. The CDR3 is 15 residues long. As DNA, the CDR3 is TGTGCCAGCAGCCAAGATCAGGGCGGCCCGCGGCCCCAGCATTTT. Amino acids: CASSQDQGGPRPQHF.

This clonotype was detected many times. The chain employs TRBV7-2 and TRBJ2-2; D gene uncertain. Trimming took 3 bases from V and 5 from J, leaving 1 base between them. Germline CDR1 and CDR2: SGHTA and FQGNSA. The CDR3 is made up of 11 amino acids. CDR3 DNA: TGTGCCAGCAGCTTTACCGGGGAGCTGTTTTTT. Encoded protein: CASSFTGELFF.

This clonotype was observed a few times. The chain combines TRBV2 with TRBJ2-7; a possible D gene is TRBD2 (6 bases). This CDR3 region has 14 residues. Trimming cost V 8 bases and J 5 bases, with 19 bases left between them. CDR1 and CDR2 from the germline V gene are SNHLY and FYNNEI. CDR3 in DNA: TGTGCCAGCGATGGTGGAGGGTCGATCGACGAGCAGTACTTC. Its translation is CASDGGGSIDEQYF.

The V gene is TRBV4-1, the J gene TRBJ2-7, with D possibly being TRBD1 (6 bases). The CDR3 has 15 amino acids. V dropped 0 bases and J dropped 2 bases, with 11 bases sitting between them. Germline V gene lookup returns CDR1 MGHRA and CDR2 YSYEKL. For the CDR3, the DNA is TGCGCCAGCAGCCAAGAGCCCACAGGGCCCTACGAGCAGTACTTC. It codes for CASSQEPTGPYEQYF.

This clonotype was detected ten times or more. The chain couples TRBV7-6 to TRBJ2-7, with D perhaps matching TRBD2 (5 bases). V lost 3 bases to trimming and J lost 0 bases, with 9 bases between them. The CDR3 loop spans 14 amino acids. CDR1 is SGHVS and CDR2 is FNYEAQ in the germline V gene. CDR3 sequence (DNA): TGTGCCAGCAGCTTCGGTACTAGCTCCTACGAGCAGTACTTC. It is translated as CASSFGTSSYEQYF.

The chain carries TRBV19 and TRBJ1-1; D may be TRBD1 (6 bases). Germline V gene sequence: CDR1 LNHDA, CDR2 SQIVND (reference sequence). Between the trimmed V and J ends, which lost 6 bases and 4 bases, there was a span of 12 bases. This CDR3 spans 13 amino acids. CDR3: CASRLRGGTEAFF. The CDR3 DNA is TGTGCCAGTAGACTAAGGGGGGGCACTGAAGCTTTCTTT.

V usage is TRBV6-5 and J usage is TRBJ2-1, with D possibly matching TRBD2 (6 bases). This CDR3 comprises 14 residues. Trimming took off 7 bases at V and 3 bases at J, with 13 bases between the two ends. From germline, CDR1 is MNHEY and CDR2 SVGAGI. DNA for the CDR3: TGTGCCAGCACTTCGGGACTTTTCTACAATGAGCAGTTCTTC. As protein: CASTSGLFYNEQFF.

This clonotype came up a few times. This chain links TRBV27 with TRBJ2-1, with a possible D match to TRBD2 (7 bases). Germline-derived CDR1 and CDR2 are MNHEY and SMNVEV (reference sequence). The V end lost 8 bases, the J end lost 1 base, and 12 bases lay between the germline ends. This CDR3 is built from 14 residues. The CDR3 DNA is TGTGCCAGCGTAGAGGGGGGGTCCTACAATGAGCAGTTCTTC. Translating it yields CASVEGGSYNEQFF.

The genes are TRBV5-1 and TRBJ2-1, with D perhaps TRBD2 (5 bases). In germline, CDR1 is SGHRS, CDR2 YFSETQ. The CDR3 extends over 13 amino acids. V lost 3 bases, J lost 9 bases, and 13 bases lay in between. The CDR3 bases are TGCGCCAGCAGCTACCATCTAGCACCTGAGCAGTTCTTC. It specifies CASSYHLAPEQFF.

This rearrangement joins TRBV14 to TRBJ1-1; 10 bases align to TRBD1. Trimming took 0 bases from V and 3 from J; bases not matched to a gene: 10. CDR1 is SGHDN, CDR2 FVKESK, per germline. This CDR3 is built from 18 residues. CDR3 sequence: CASSQDIDRGLVDTEAFF. The CDR3 DNA follows: TGTGCCAGCAGCCAAGATATCGACAGGGGGCTCGTCGACACTGAAGCTTTCTTT.

V and J are TRBV4-1 and TRBJ2-2; 10 bases agree with TRBD2. The CDR3 covers 15 residues. Germline V gives CDR1 MGHRA, CDR2 YSYEKL. V gave up 2 bases and J gave up 5 bases; unmatched junction bases: 2. This CDR3 is CASSQNSGGTGELFF. The CDR3 DNA sequence: TGCGCCAGCAGCCAAAATAGCGGGGGGACCGGGGAGCTGTTTTTT.

The rearrangement links TRBV19 to TRBJ1-1, with no clear D. Trimming cost V 10 bases and J 4 bases, with 7 bases left between them. The CDR3 has 10 residues. Germline values: CDR1 LNHDA, CDR2 SQIVND (reference sequence). The chain's CDR3 is CATGVTEAFF. The CDR3 DNA reads as TGTGCCACTGGAGTCACTGAAGCTTTCTTT.

This clonotype was seen at least ten times. The chain links TRBV5-1 to TRBJ2-1, with 9 positions matching TRBD2. There are 16 residues in the CDR3. CDR1 SGHRS and CDR2 YFSETQ come from the germline V gene. The J segment lost 1 base and the V segment lost 6 bases, leaving 8 bases of the junction unmatched. CDR3 sequence reads: CASIGLAGGSYNEQFF. CDR3 DNA: TGCGCCAGCATTGGCCTGGCGGGGGGGTCCTACAATGAGCAGTTCTTC.